The 9 T cell receptor beta chains reported below all come from one sample, sequenced in a study of CD4+ T cells in melanoma. Libraries were prepared by immunoSEQ multiplex PCR; TCRdb keeps only in-frame clonotypes and omits some of them. The sample holds more than 110,000 clones, 80% to 95% seen once. These receptors were taken from a human donor with melanoma.

The chain is built from TRBV7-9 and TRBJ2-5, with D perhaps matching TRBD1 or TRBD2 (5 bases each). V lost 11 bases and J lost 3, with 13 bases in between. Germline CDR1 SEHNR, CDR2 FQNEAQ (reference sequence). CDR3 length: 12 amino acids. Written as DNA, the CDR3 is TGTGCCGGGACGGACGGAGAAGAGACCCAGTACTTC. Translated, it gives CAGTDGEETQYF.

J is TRBJ2-3 and V is TRBV2; D gene uncertain. Germline-derived CDR1 and CDR2 are SNHLY and FYNNEI. V shed 4 bases and J shed 6 bases, with 17 bases lying between them. CDR3 length: 15 amino acids. The CDR3: CASSVEMVGSDTQYF. The CDR3 DNA reads as TGTGCCAGCAGTGTTGAGATGGTTGGGTCGGATACGCAGTATTTT.

The chain uses TRBV20-1 and TRBJ1-2; unclear D gene. The CDR3 covers 10 residues. From germline, CDR1 is DFQATT and CDR2 SNEGSKA (reference sequence). The chain's CDR3 is CSALSYGYTF. As DNA, the CDR3 is TGCAGCGCCTTAAGCTATGGCTACACCTTC.

This rearrangement joins TRBV5-1 to TRBJ1-1; D unresolved. Germline V gene data show CDR1 as SGHRS and CDR2 as YFSETQ. This CDR3 region has 14 residues. Trimming pared 3 bases from V and 1 base from J, leaving 10 bases between. CDR3 bases: TGCGCCAGCAGCTCGGGAATAGGGAACACTGAAGCTTTCTTT. Encoded protein: CASSSGIGNTEAFF.

The chain employs TRBV2 and TRBJ1-1; tentative D call: TRBD1 (5 bases). CDR1 is SNHLY and CDR2 is FYNNEI in the germline V gene. V lost 6 bases and J lost 4, with 15 bases in between. The CDR3 totals 14 residues. This CDR3 is CASREGRGSTEAFF. The CDR3, as DNA: TGTGCCAGCAGAGAGGGACGTGGGAGCACTGAAGCTTTCTTT. Combining the CDR3 with reference TRBV2 and TRBJ1-1 gives the whole variable domain EPEVTQTPSHQVTQMGQEVILRCVPISNHLYFYWYRQILGQKVEFLVSFYNNEISEKSEIFDDQFSVERPDGSNFTLKIRSTKLEDSAMYFCASREGRGSTEAFFGQGTRLTVV.

On this clone: Within the sample, other DNA sequences also encode this same CDR3. The V call is TRBV28, the J call TRBJ1-1; no firm D call. The germline CDR1 and CDR2 sequences are MDHEN and SYDVKM. Trimming shortened V by 0 bases and J by 2 bases, and 7 bases separated the two germline ends. The CDR3 spans 14 residues. The DNA of the CDR3 is TGTGCCAGCAGTTTATGGTCTGTAAACACTGAAGCTTTCTTT. Protein product: CASSLWSVNTEAFF. Drawing the rest from reference TRBV28 and TRBJ1-1, the complete variable domain is DVKVTQSSRYLVKRTGEKVFLECVQDMDHENMFWYRQDPGLGLRLIYFSYDVKMKEKGDIPEGYSVSREKKERFSLILESASTNQTSMYLCASSLWSVNTEAFFGQGTRLTVV.

This clone was counted once. The CDR3 DNA follows: TGTGCCAGCTCACCGCCGAACCCCGGGCCCTATGGGACCCAGTACTTC. Encoded protein: CASSPPNPGPYGTQYF. The rearrangement uses TRBV18 and TRBJ2-5; D unclear. Germline CDR1 is KGHSH and CDR2 is LQKENI. This CDR3 has 16 residues. The ends were cut back, 3 bases at V and 7 bases at J, with 21 bases in the middle.

CDR3 loop: CASSFSWQINEKLFF. The CDR3 DNA follows: TGTGCCAGCAGCTTTTCTTGGCAGATTAATGAAAAACTGTTTTTT. The V gene is TRBV5-6, the J gene TRBJ1-4; D gene unclear. The length of the CDR3 is 15 residues. Germline V gene data show CDR1 as SGHDT and CDR2 as YYEEEE. Trimming pared 2 bases from V and 4 bases from J, leaving 12 bases between.

V gene TRBV7-9 combines with J gene TRBJ2-5; no definite D call. V was trimmed by 1 base and J by 1 base, leaving 7 bases between them. Germline CDR1 SEHNR, CDR2 FQNEAQ (reference sequence). This CDR3 region has 14 residues. CDR3 coding DNA: TGTGCCAGCAGCTTAGTCTCCGTCCAAGAGACCCAGTACTTC. Protein product: CASSLVSVQETQYF.